A selection of T cell receptor beta chains follows, all from one sample in a study of T cell responses to AZD1222 COVID-19 vaccine. Only in-frame clones appear in the TCRdb table, and some are missing; sequencing was by immunoSEQ multiplex PCR. The sample shows 100,000 to 120,000 clones, roughly 88% of them seen only once. The sequences come from peripheral blood, collected 28 days after the second AZD1222 dose. Receptor source: an adult who received the AZD1222 COVID-19 vaccine. The CDR3 runs from the conserved cysteine through the conserved F or W. Fields, in order: J gene, clone size, D gene, V gene, CDR3 protein, CDR3 DNA. The D gene is left open where the match is weak. Only some rows state a clone size, as once, few, many or a class for expanded clones.

TRBJ1-5	NA	NA	TRBV7-9	CASSAQTSGGNQPQHF	TGTGCCAGCAGCGCCCAAACCTCTGGGGGCAATCAGCCCCAGCATTTT
TRBJ1-1	NA	NA	TRBV5-1	CASSLEGVVGTEAFF	TGCGCCAGCAGCTTGGAAGGCGTAGTTGGCACTGAAGCTTTCTTT
TRBJ1-3	NA	NA	TRBV5-1	CASSSGTSSGNTIYF	TGCGCCAGCAGCAGCGGGACATCCTCTGGAAACACCATATATTTT
TRBJ1-4	NA	NA	TRBV28	CASSFLSGFEKLFF	TGTGCCAGCAGTTTCCTCTCGGGTTTTGAAAAACTGTTTTTT
TRBJ1-3	once	NA	TRBV11-2	CASSLMSVSGNTIYF	TGTGCCAGCAGCTTAATGTCCGTCTCTGGAAACACCATATATTTT
TRBJ1-4	once	NA	TRBV10-3	CAISDMSTGREKLFF	TGTGCCATCAGTGATATGTCTACAGGTCGTGAAAAACTGTTTTTT
TRBJ2-7	NA	NA	TRBV21-1	CASTNRVSYEQYF	TGTGCCAGCACCAATCGGGTTTCCTACGAGCAGTACTTC
TRBJ1-1	once	TRBD1	TRBV10-3	CAISGPGQGEPEAFF	TGTGCCATCAGTGGGCCGGGACAGGGGGAACCTGAAGCTTTCTTT
TRBJ1-6	NA	NA	TRBV12-3/TRBV12-4	CASTLGGVSPLHF	TGTGCCAGCACCTTAGGGGGGGTCTCACCCCTCCACTTT
TRBJ1-4	NA	TRBD1	TRBV19	CATKQGINEKLFF	TGTGCCACCAAACAGGGGATTAATGAAAAACTGTTTTTT
TRBJ2-1	NA	TRBD1	TRBV10-1	CASSEQGADGNEQFF	TGCGCCAGCAGTGAACAGGGGGCGGATGGCAATGAGCAGTTCTTC